This TCR beta chain appears in the sequencing data of a study of Ad26.COV2.S vaccination and SARS-CoV-2 variants. The treatment: over 15 received Ad26.COV2.S at low or high dose, single or two shots; 5 received placebo; per-sample allocation not given. On day 63 after the first injection, vaccine and placebo recipients gave samples. In Boston, an adult donor aged 18-55 years took part. Profiling relied on immunoSEQ multiplex PCR, and the TCRdb table lists in-frame clones only, not all of them. The table records about 390,000 clones, more than 85% of them present only once. The receptor was isolated from a person between 18 and 65 years old who received the Ad26.COV2.S COVID-19 vaccine or a placebo. Sequencing was performed on peripheral blood, taken in a trial of Ad26.COV2.S vaccine versus placebo.

CDR3 in amino acids: CASSAGTSGINEQFF. The CDR3 nucleotides are TGTGCCAGCAGCGCCGGGACTAGCGGGATCAATGAGCAGTTCTTC. J is TRBJ2-1 and V is TRBV9; 13 nucleotides align to TRBD2. Germline CDR1 reads SGDLS; CDR2 reads YYNGEE. The CDR3 runs to 15 residues. J was trimmed by 6 bases and V by 3 bases; bases with no gene match: 3.